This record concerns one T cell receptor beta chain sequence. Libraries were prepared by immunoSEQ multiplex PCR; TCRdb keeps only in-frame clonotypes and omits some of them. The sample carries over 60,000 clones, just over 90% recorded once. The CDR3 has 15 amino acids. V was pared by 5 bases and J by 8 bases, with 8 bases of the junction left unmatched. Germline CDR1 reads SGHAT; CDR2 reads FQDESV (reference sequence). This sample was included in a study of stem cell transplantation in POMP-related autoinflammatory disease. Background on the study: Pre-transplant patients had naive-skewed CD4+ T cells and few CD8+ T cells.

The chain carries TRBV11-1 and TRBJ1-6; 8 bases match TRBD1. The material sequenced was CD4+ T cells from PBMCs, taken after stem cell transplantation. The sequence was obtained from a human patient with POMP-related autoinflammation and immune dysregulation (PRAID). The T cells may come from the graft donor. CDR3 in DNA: TGTGCCAGCAGCCACCAAACAGGGGGGGATTCACCCCTCCACTTT. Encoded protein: CASSHQTGGDSPLHF. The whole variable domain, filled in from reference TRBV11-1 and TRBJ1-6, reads EAEVAQSPRYKITEKSQAVAFWCDPISGHATLYWYRQILGQGPELLVQFQDESVVDDSQLPKDRFSAERLKGVDSTLKIQPAELGDSAMYLCASSHQTGGDSPLHFGNGTRLTVT.